Each of the 12 T cell receptor beta chains below was sequenced from the same sample in a study of T cells in Graves' hyperthyroidism and ophthalmopathy. Amplified TCR beta CDR3 regions derived from RNA transcripts. Researchers ran a first-round RT-PCR on the TCR CDR3 using the HTBI primer set. TCRdb fed the multiplex PCR reads into MiXCR, producing one record per CDR3 protein. The table includes about 600,000 distinct CDR3 sequences, more than 13% detected once. The source material was blood. These receptors all stem from a young woman with Graves' ophthalmopathy.

This clonotype was picked up a small number of times. The J gene is TRBJ2-7, the V gene TRBV13, with D hard to call. V lost 1 base to trimming and J lost 2 bases, with 15 bases between them. The length of the CDR3 is 16 residues. Germline values: CDR1 PRHDT, CDR2 FYEKMQ (reference sequence). This chain's CDR3 is CASSLAGLELTYEQYF. The CDR3 DNA is TGTGCCAGCAGCTTAGCGGGTTTAGAGCTTACCTACGAGCAGTACTTC.

Comment on this clonotype: Compared with germline, one end of the junction differs, possibly owing to a read error. This chain connects TRBV19 to TRBJ1-2; possibly TRBD1 for D (5 bases). Per the germline V gene, CDR1 is LNHDA and CDR2 is SQIVND (reference sequence). CDR3 length equals 14 residues. The DNA for the CDR3 is TGTGCCAGTAGTCCTGGGGTGGCGGACACAGTTCTCTCCTTC. This translates into CASSPGVADTVLSF.

This clonotype was recorded many times. This rearrangement joins TRBV28 to TRBJ1-5; no clear D. This CDR3 comprises 15 residues. CDR1 is MDHEN, CDR2 SYDVKM, per germline. V lost 7 bases and J lost 3, with 16 bases in between. The CDR3 coding sequence is TGTGCCAGCATCCCCCCAGGTAGGGTCAATCAGCCCCAGCATTTT. As protein: CASIPPGRVNQPQHF.

This clonotype has ten or more counts. One end of the junction is discordant with germline, which a read error may explain. The CDR3 reads CAIVPTVLPPGSAPGVQYF. The DNA for the CDR3 is TGTGCCATTGTGCCGACTGTGCTGCCCCCAGGGTCAGCCCCTGGCGTGCAGTATTTC. The V and J genes are TRBV10-3 and TRBJ2-7, with a possible D match to TRBD1 (5 bases). Germline V gives CDR1 ENHRY, CDR2 SYGVKD. CDR3 size: 19 residues.

On this clonotype: A much larger clone sits a single nucleotide away, making a read error possible. Likely a read error: the CDR3 ends without its conserved phenylalanine or tryptophan. CDR3 DNA sequence: TGTGCCAGCAGCACGCAAACTGAAGCTTTCCTT. Encoded protein: CASSTQTEAFL. The gene calls are TRBV7-9 and TRBJ1-1; no definite D call. The germline V gene has CDR1 SEHNR and CDR2 FQNEAQ (reference sequence). V was trimmed by 5 bases and J by 5 bases, leaving 6 bases between them. There are 11 residues in the CDR3.

The rearrangement joins TRBV5-1 to TRBJ1-2; no definite D call. This CDR3 contains 15 residues. V lost 0 bases and J lost 3, with 12 bases in between. CDR1 and CDR2 from the germline V gene are SGHRS and YFSETQ. The CDR3: CASSLDALRDYGYTF. CDR3 coding DNA: TGCGCCAGCAGCTTGGACGCCCTCAGAGACTATGGCTACACCTTC.

This chain links TRBV3-1 with TRBJ1-3; D is undetermined. Germline values: CDR1 LGHDT, CDR2 YNNKEL (reference sequence). The CDR3 totals 12 residues. Trimming took off 0 bases at V and 9 bases at J, with 6 bases between the two ends. Written as DNA, the CDR3 is TGTGCCAGCAGCCAAGATTTGAGCACCATATATTTT. Its protein is CASSQDLSTIYF.

This clonotype was detected many times. V is TRBV11-3 and J is TRBJ1-1; no reliable D call. Trimming took 5 bases from V and 6 from J, leaving 10 bases between them. The germline gives CDR1 SGHNT, CDR2 YENEEA. The CDR3 contains 12 residues. In DNA form, the CDR3 reads TGTGCCAGCAGCCAGATTCTCGCTGAAGCTTTCTTT. Amino acids: CASSQILAEAFF.

This clonotype was seen ten or more times. V and J are TRBV6-1 and TRBJ2-3; D gene uncertain. Trimming pared 6 bases from V and 0 bases from J, leaving 7 bases between. The CDR3 is 13 residues long. The germline V gene has CDR1 MNHNS and CDR2 SASEGT. This CDR3 is CASSRSSTDTQYF. Written as DNA, the CDR3 is TGTGCCAGCAGCCGGAGCAGCACAGATACGCAGTATTTT.

There are many counts of this clonotype. The V call is TRBV11-2, the J call TRBJ1-4; 12 nucleotides agree with TRBD1. CDR1 is SGHAT and CDR2 is FQNNGV in the germline V gene. There are 16 residues in the CDR3. The trim removed 5 bases at V and 7 bases at J, leaving 8 bases unmatched. The CDR3 bases are TGTGCCAGCAGCGCGGGACAGGGGGCGGAAGGTGAAAAACTGTTTTTT. This translates into CASSAGQGAEGEKLFF.

This clonotype was counted ten times or more. The chain is built from TRBV11-2 and TRBJ2-2; TRBD2 might be the D (5 bases). This CDR3 comprises 13 residues. Trimming removed 5 bases from V and 6 bases from J, with 10 bases in between. Germline CDR1 reads SGHAT; CDR2 reads FQNNGV. This CDR3 reads CASSPTSPGELFF. As DNA, the CDR3 is TGTGCCAGCAGCCCAACTAGTCCCGGGGAGCTGTTTTTT.

This chain uses TRBV6-1 with TRBJ2-5; 7 nucleotides line up with TRBD2. Germline-derived CDR1 and CDR2 are MNHNS and SASEGT. The CDR3 is 15 residues long. V shed 4 bases, J shed 1 base, and the junction held 6 bases outside the gene matches. CDR3 sequence: CASSGGGRIQETQYF. The CDR3 nucleotides read TGTGCCAGCAGTGGGGGGGGGAGGATCCAAGAGACCCAGTACTTC.